These 19 T cell receptor beta chains were all obtained from the same sample, sequenced in a study of blood T cells in healthy people across ages. Sample-barcoded 5' priming and a J-beta primer mix drove a second PCR of 7 to 11 cycles. TCRdb fed the 5' RACE reads into MiXCR, producing one record per CDR3 protein. The repertoire consists of 550,000 to 800,000 distinct CDR3 sequences, with 32% occurring once and the leading ten covering 15%. The sample comprised blood. Receptors were obtained from a woman older than 75 in good health.

There are many counts of this clonotype. The chain combines TRBV10-3 with TRBJ1-2, with D unclear. CDR3 length: 18 residues. CDR1 and CDR2 (germline): ENHRY, SYGVKD. V was cut by 3 bases and J by 3 bases, with 23 bases left in between. The DNA of the CDR3 is TGTGCCATCAGTGATCCTGGAGGAGGGAGAGAGTCCCACTATGGCTACACCTTC. Translating gives CAISDPGGGRESHYGYTF.

This clonotype occurred a few times. This chain links TRBV19 with TRBJ1-2, with TRBD1 identical over 7 bases. Germline CDR1 is LNHDA and CDR2 is SQIVND (reference sequence). The trim removed 5 bases at V and 3 bases at J, leaving 15 bases unmatched. This CDR3 spans 17 amino acids. The CDR3 DNA is TGTGCCAGTAGTCTCGCTCCAGGGACAGCCCTGGACTATGGCTACACCTTC. This gives the protein CASSLAPGTALDYGYTF. The entire variable domain, with the rest obtained from reference TRBV19 and TRBJ1-2, is as follows: DGGITQSPKYLFRKEGQNVTLSCEQNLNHDAMYWYRQDPGQGLRLIYYSQIVNDFQKGDIAEGYSVSREKKESFPLTVTSAQKNPTAFYLCASSLAPGTALDYGYTFGSGTRLTVV.

The rearrangement uses TRBV3-1 and TRBJ2-1, with unresolved D. The germline V gene encodes CDR1 LGHDT and CDR2 YNNKEL (reference sequence). Trimming pared 4 bases from V and 0 bases from J, leaving 13 bases between. The CDR3 loop spans 16 amino acids. CDR3 amino acids: CASSLRTISSYNEQFF. For the CDR3, the DNA is TGTGCCAGCAGCCTCCGGACCATTAGCTCCTACAATGAGCAGTTCTTC.

This clonotype turned up a few times. A clone one base away is much larger, so this may be a read error. The CDR3 sequence is CASSPFRAGRDNEQFF. The CDR3 coding sequence is TGTGCCAGCAGTCCTTTTCGAGCGGGGAGGGACAATGAGCAGTTCTTC. The V call is TRBV6-2 or TRBV6-3, the J call TRBJ2-1; 7 bases are shared with TRBD2. Germline trimming cut 5 bases from V and 5 bases from J; bases unmatched to any gene: 12. The CDR3 has 16 residues. Germline V gene sequence: CDR1 MNHEY, CDR2 SVGEGT.

The gene calls are TRBV15 and TRBJ1-1; D is undetermined. Germline V gene sequence: CDR1 LNHNV, CDR2 YYDKDF (reference sequence). The CDR3 loop spans 16 amino acids. Trimming removed 0 bases at V and 0 bases at J, with 11 bases between. The CDR3: CATSRELGGMNTEAFF. CDR3 nucleotide sequence: TGTGCCACCAGCAGAGAGTTGGGCGGAATGAACACTGAAGCTTTCTTT.

This clonotype was seen at least ten times. This chain connects TRBV5-5 to TRBJ2-5; tentatively, D is TRBD2 (7 bases). Germline V CDR1 and CDR2: SGHKS, YYEKEE (reference sequence). The CDR3 length is 16 residues. Trimming left V 4 bases short and J 2 bases short, with 18 bases between. Here the CDR3 DNA reads TGTGCCAGCAGCCGTAGACTAGGGGGGGGGCAAGAGACCCAGTACTTC. Its translation: CASSRRLGGGQETQYF.

This clonotype came up many times. The V call is TRBV5-1, the J call TRBJ2-2; maybe TRBD1 (6 bases). CDR1 SGHRS and CDR2 YFSETQ come from the germline V gene. Trimming took 0 bases from V and 4 from J, leaving 10 bases between them. CDR3 length equals 15 residues. CDR3 nucleotide sequence: TGCGCCAGCAGCTTGGACAGGGTGCGCACCGGGGAGCTGTTTTTT. It encodes CASSLDRVRTGELFF.

This clonotype was picked up many times. The chain couples TRBV27 to TRBJ2-7; 12 bases are a match to TRBD1. With 5 bases clipped from V and 4 bases from J, the junction kept 6 bases outside the gene matches. CDR3 size: 15 residues. The germline CDR1 and CDR2 sequences are MNHEY and SMNVEV (reference sequence). The CDR3 region has the DNA TGTGCCAGCAGTCCGGGACAGGGGGCGTGGTACGAGCAGTACTTC. This sequence encodes CASSPGQGAWYEQYF.

On this clonotype itself: The conserved closing phenylalanine or tryptophan is absent in this CDR3, likely reflecting a read error. The chain uses TRBV5-1 and TRBJ2-7; D call uncertain. The last part of the DNA fits TRBJ2-5 better; the J call may be wrong. Looked up from germline, CDR1 is SGHRS and CDR2 is YFSETQ. The CDR3 consists of 15 residues. CDR3 sequence (DNA): TGCGCCAGCAGCTTGTACTCCAGGCTCCAAGAGACCCAGTACTCC. It is translated as CASSLYSRLQETQYS.

There are many counts of this clonotype. The CDR3 protein is CASSPHLDRGNYGYTF. The CDR3 nucleotides are TGTGCCAGCAGCCCCCATCTGGACAGGGGGAACTATGGCTACACCTTC. The chain recombines TRBV6-2 or TRBV6-3 with TRBJ1-2, with TRBD1 matching over 10 bases. The germline CDR1 and CDR2 sequences are MNHEY and SVGEGT. The junction had 9 bases not matched to a gene; V was cut back by 6 bases and J by 2 bases. The CDR3 has 16 amino acids.

This clonotype was seen a handful of times. The CDR3 DNA is TGTGCCAGCAGTTTACGGGACGGAAAAAATTCACCCCTCCACTTT. This gives the protein CASSLRDGKNSPLHF. This chain uses TRBV12-3 or TRBV12-4 with TRBJ1-6; tentative D call: TRBD1 (5 bases). This CDR3 is built from 15 residues. The V end lost 2 bases, the J end lost 7 bases, and 12 bases lay between the germline ends.

At least ten counts were recorded for this clonotype. The rearrangement uses TRBV6-2 or TRBV6-3 and TRBJ2-7; 13 bases map to TRBD2. The CDR3 runs 16 residues. V trimming: 5 bases; J trimming: 3 bases; junction bases outside the gene matches: 7. Germline values: CDR1 MNHEY, CDR2 SVGEGT. The CDR3: CASSTRLAGGLYEQYF. CDR3 in DNA: TGTGCCAGCAGTACCCGACTAGCGGGGGGACTCTACGAGCAGTACTTC.

The chain couples TRBV12-3 or TRBV12-4 to TRBJ2-1; maybe TRBD1 (6 bases). The V end was cut by 1 base, the J end by 9 bases, with 16 bases between. This CDR3 comprises 15 residues. The CDR3 DNA reads TGTGCCAGCAGTTTAGGACAACAGGGCTCAGTTGAGCAGTTCTTC. This translates into CASSLGQQGSVEQFF.

This clonotype occurred many times. As DNA, the CDR3 is TGTGCCAGCAGCTTTCTCGGGACAAGCCAAGAGACCCAGTACTTC. Translated: CASSFLGTSQETQYF. The chain employs TRBV11-2 and TRBJ2-5, with D possibly matching TRBD1 (6 bases). Germline CDR1 reads SGHAT; CDR2 reads FQNNGV. The CDR3 extends over 15 amino acids. The V end lost 3 bases, the J end lost 1 base, and 12 bases lay between the germline ends.

In this sample, this clonotype turned up once. The V gene is TRBV7-2, the J gene TRBJ1-2, with 10 bases lining up with TRBD1. The CDR3 consists of 14 residues. Trimming took 5 bases from V and 8 from J; bases not matched to a gene: 8. CDR1 and CDR2 (germline): SGHTA, FQGNSA. The CDR3 DNA is TGTGCCAGCAGCGCCGGGACAGGGGATCGAGGCTACACCTTC. Encoded protein: CASSAGTGDRGYTF.

Only a few counts were recorded for this clonotype. The gene calls are TRBV30 and TRBJ2-7, with 15 bases identical to TRBD2. The CDR3 spans 21 residues. Germline lookup yields CDR1 GTSNPN and CDR2 SVGIG (reference sequence). Losses at the gene ends were 2 bases for V and 6 bases for J; bases not matched to a gene: 23. The CDR3 protein is CAWSPGSLRTGLAGGGSEQYF. The CDR3 DNA sequence: TGTGCCTGGAGTCCGGGTTCCTTAAGGACGGGACTAGCGGGGGGAGGTAGCGAGCAGTACTTC.

Ten or more counts support this clonotype. The rearrangement uses TRBV20-1 and TRBJ2-5; D is unclear. V was cut by 6 bases and J by 2 bases, with 7 bases left in between. Germline V gene lookup returns CDR1 DFQATT and CDR2 SNEGSKA (reference sequence). The CDR3 loop spans 11 amino acids. The CDR3 is CSAHGQETQYF. CDR3 DNA sequence: TGCAGTGCCCACGGTCAAGAGACCCAGTACTTC.

This clonotype was detected once. The genes are TRBV7-2 and TRBJ2-7; D ambiguous. This CDR3 region has 11 residues. V lost 3 bases and J 10 bases, leaving 10 bases between the germline ends. Germline CDR1 SGHTA, CDR2 FQGNSA. The CDR3 here is CASSFRNTQYF. CDR3 DNA: TGTGCCAGCAGCTTTAGGAATACCCAGTACTTC.

This clonotype has a count of ten or more. The genes are TRBV12-3 or TRBV12-4 and TRBJ2-7; D might be TRBD2 (7 bases). The ends were cut back, 2 bases at V and 6 bases at J, with 11 bases in the middle. The CDR3 is 13 amino acids. CDR3 amino acids: CASSLKGGGEQYF. CDR3 bases: TGTGCCAGCAGTTTAAAGGGAGGGGGCGAGCAGTACTTC.